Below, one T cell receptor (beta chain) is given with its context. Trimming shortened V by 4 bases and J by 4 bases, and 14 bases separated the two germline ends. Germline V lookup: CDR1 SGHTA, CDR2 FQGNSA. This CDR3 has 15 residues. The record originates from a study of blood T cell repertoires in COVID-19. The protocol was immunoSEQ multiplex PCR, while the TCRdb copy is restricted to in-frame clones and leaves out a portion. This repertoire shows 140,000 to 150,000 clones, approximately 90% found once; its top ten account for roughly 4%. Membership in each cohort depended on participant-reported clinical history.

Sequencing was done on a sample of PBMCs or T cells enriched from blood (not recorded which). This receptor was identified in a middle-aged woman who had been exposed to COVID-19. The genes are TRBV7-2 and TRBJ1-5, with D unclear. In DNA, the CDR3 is TGTGCCAGCAGCTCGGAAATCACCAGGAATCAGCCCCAGCATTTT. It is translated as CASSSEITRNQPQHF.